This record concerns one TCR beta chain sequence. Its antigen remains undetermined. An end of the junction differs from the germline gene, which may be a read error. The sample comes from a study of lymphopenia after photon versus proton radiotherapy (dated by TCRdb to about 2019). With regard to the full study: The study compared the immunological effects of photon versus proton radiation therapy in patients with gastrointestinal tumors who developed high-grade lymphopenia. The goal of the study was to characterize the differences between the two radiation modalities in how they affect the immune system. The cohort comprised 15 to 20 patients with gastrointestinal tumors who received either photon or proton therapy and then developed lymphopenia. Study-level results and caveats: Once the lymphocyte count had reached its nadir, the repertoires of photon-treated patients showed oligoclonal expansion, particularly of CD8+ Temra cells, and this expansion drove the decline in diversity. The authors looked at the survival association only in patients who died, and they framed better survival with proton therapy as a possibility rather than a demonstrated result. Among patients across the cohort who died, overall survival time showed an inverse correlation with a larger post-nadir drop in TCR diversity. During treatment, patients who received proton therapy stayed relatively stable, whereas patients who received photon therapy lost naive T cells and TCR diversity and gained effector/memory populations.

Including the terminal cysteine and phenylalanine, the CDR3 comprises 13 residues. The CDR3 DNA has 39 bases and is translated from base 1. The germline V gene encodes CDR1 MNHEY and CDR2 SVGAGI. Library creation used the immunoSEQ multiplex PCR assay. Alongside multiparametric flow cytometry, deep sequencing of rearranged TCR beta loci was used to profile the T cell repertoires. The source is immuneACCESS, and TCRdb retained only in-frame sequences with V and J called. Part of the clones is not carried over; for the studies checked, unresolved V genes explain less than half of this, and the remainder is unexplained. The sample profile shows about 18,000 clones; roughly 90% of them were found once. The top ten hold approximately 1.5% of the sample.

The sample here was peripheral blood, taken from a patient treated with photon-based radiotherapy. The rearranged chain carries TRBV6-5 and TRBJ1-1, and the D gene may be TRBD1, 6 bases matching. This clonotype was obtained from a woman between 40 and 55 years old with cholangiocarcinoma. Here the CDR3 is given as CASNYGTGLGAFF. The DNA sequence is given as TGTGCCAGCAATTACGGAACAGGGTTGGGTGCTTTCTTT.